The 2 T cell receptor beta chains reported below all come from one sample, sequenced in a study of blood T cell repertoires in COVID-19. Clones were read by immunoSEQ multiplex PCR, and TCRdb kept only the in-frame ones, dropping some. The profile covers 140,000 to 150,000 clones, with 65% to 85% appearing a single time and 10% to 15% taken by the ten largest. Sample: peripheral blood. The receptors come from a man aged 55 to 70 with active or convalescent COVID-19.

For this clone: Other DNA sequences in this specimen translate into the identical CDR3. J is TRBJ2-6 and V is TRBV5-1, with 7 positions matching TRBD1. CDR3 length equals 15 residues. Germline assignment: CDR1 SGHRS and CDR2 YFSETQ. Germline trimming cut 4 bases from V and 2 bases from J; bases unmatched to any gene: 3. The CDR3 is CASSTGTAGANVLTF. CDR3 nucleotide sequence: TGCGCCAGCAGCACAGGGACAGCTGGGGCCAACGTCCTGACTTTC.

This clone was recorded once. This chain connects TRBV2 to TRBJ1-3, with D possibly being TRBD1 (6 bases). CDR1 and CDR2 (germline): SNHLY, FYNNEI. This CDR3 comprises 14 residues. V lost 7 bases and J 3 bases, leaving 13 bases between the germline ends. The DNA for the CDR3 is TGTGCCAGCATGGCAGGGGAAAATGGAAACACCATATATTTT. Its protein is CASMAGENGNTIYF.